This T cell receptor (beta chain) stems from a study of PD-1 blockade in classical Hodgkin lymphoma. Generated by immunoSEQ multiplex PCR, the TCRdb table keeps only in-frame clones and is missing some. Of over 25,000 clones listed, approximately 86% are singletons. The V gene's germline CDR1 is SGHVS and CDR2 FNYEAQ. The V end lost 0 bases, the J end lost 0 bases, and 11 bases lay between the germline ends. CDR3 size: 17 residues. Each patient relapsed following autologous stem cell transplantation, and prior brentuximab vedotin exposure differed. It was by magnetic negative selection that CD8+ T cells were isolated from thawed PBMCs.

This rearrangement joins TRBV7-6 to TRBJ2-2; D could derive from TRBD1 or TRBD2 (5 bases each). The material sequenced was CD8+ T cells from blood, taken at baseline. This sequence was found in a human donor with classical Hodgkin lymphoma. CDR3 in amino acids: CASSLAQGAANTGELFF. For the CDR3, the DNA is TGTGCCAGCAGCTTAGCCCAGGGAGCGGCGAACACCGGGGAGCTGTTTTTT.